The 30 T cell receptor beta chains given below trace back to one sample, sequenced in a study of T cell changes during pregnancy in multiple sclerosis. Clones were read by immunoSEQ multiplex PCR, and TCRdb kept only the in-frame ones, dropping some. The data show nearly 60,000 clones, under 95% seen once. The source material was CD4+ T cells from peripheral blood mononuclear cells, sampled after pregnancy. The receptor source for this set is a female donor in good health, enrolled as a control in a pregnancy study.

The rearrangement links TRBV7-2 to TRBJ2-1, with 12 bases lining up with TRBD2. The CDR3 has 19 residues. Germline V gene data show CDR1 as SGHTA and CDR2 as FQGNSA. Germline trimming cut 8 bases from V and 10 bases from J; bases unmatched to any gene: 24. CDR3 sequence: CASSGRVMASGGVSREQFF. The CDR3 region has the DNA TGTGCCAGCTCAGGCCGGGTTATGGCTAGCGGGGGGGTGAGCAGAGAGCAGTTCTTC.

J is TRBJ2-1 and V is TRBV4-1, with 8 nucleotides matching TRBD2. V was pared by 0 bases and J by 7 bases, with 8 bases of the junction left unmatched. The CDR3 spans 16 residues. Germline V lookup: CDR1 MGHRA, CDR2 YSYEKL. The CDR3 DNA reads as TGCGCCAGCAGCCAAGACCGGGAGGGCTTTCGGAATGAGCAGTTCTTC. Translation gives CASSQDREGFRNEQFF.

V and J are TRBV4-1 and TRBJ1-3, with TRBD1 matching 7 bases. Looked up from germline, CDR1 is MGHRA and CDR2 is YSYEKL. This CDR3 spans 16 amino acids. V shed 5 bases and J 0 bases; nucleotides not matched to a gene: 7. The DNA for the CDR3 is TGCGCCAGCAGCGCCTCGGGACAGATCTCTGGAAACACCATATATTTT. Translated, it gives CASSASGQISGNTIYF.

This chain links TRBV7-7 with TRBJ1-4; D may be TRBD1 (5 bases). CDR3 length: 15 amino acids. With 5 bases removed from V and 8 bases from J, the gap between germline ends came to 18 bases. Germline loops: CDR1 SSHAT, CDR2 FNYEAQ (reference sequence). The CDR3 protein is CASSLSPGSGEKLFF. CDR3 coding DNA: TGTGCCAGCAGCCTGAGCCCAGGGTCCGGCGAAAAACTGTTTTTT.

This clone has more than one count but fewer than ten. The J gene is TRBJ1-2, the V gene TRBV7-2; D is unclear. CDR1 is SGHTA, CDR2 FQGNSA, per germline. The CDR3 spans 12 residues. Between the trimmed V and J ends, which lost 1 base and 10 bases, there was a span of 10 bases. Here the CDR3 reads CASSLEGQAYTF. The CDR3 DNA sequence: TGTGCCAGCAGCTTAGAAGGCCAGGCCTACACCTTC.

V gene TRBV2 combines with J gene TRBJ1-1; TRBD1 is a possible D gene (6 bases). The germline CDR1 and CDR2 sequences are SNHLY and FYNNEI. CDR3 size: 13 residues. Trimming removed 6 bases at V and 7 bases at J, with 15 bases between. CDR3 sequence reads: CASRLGGEGEAFF. CDR3 coding DNA: TGTGCCAGCAGACTAGGGGGGGAGGGTGAAGCTTTCTTT.

V usage is TRBV5-5 and J usage is TRBJ1-2; TRBD1 is a possible D gene (6 bases). CDR3 size: 15 residues. Trimming removed 4 bases from V and 4 bases from J, with 17 bases in between. The germline V gene has CDR1 SGHKS and CDR2 YYEKEE (reference sequence). CDR3 coding DNA: TGTGCCAGCAGCCCGGACAGCCTACTTCTCTATGGCTACACCTTC. Amino acids: CASSPDSLLLYGYTF.

The chain is built from TRBV7-9 and TRBJ1-1; D is possibly TRBD1 (6 bases). Germline V gene sequence: CDR1 SEHNR, CDR2 FQNEAQ (reference sequence). CDR3 length: 14 residues. Deletions cut 6 bases from V and 3 bases from J, with 14 bases between. The CDR3 loop reads CASRGRQEYTEAFF. In DNA, the CDR3 is TGTGCCAGCAGGGGGAGACAGGAATACACTGAAGCTTTCTTT.

The chain recombines TRBV7-2 with TRBJ2-1, with TRBD1 matching 7 bases. CDR1 and CDR2 from the germline V gene are SGHTA and FQGNSA. This CDR3 comprises 15 residues. V shed 3 bases, J shed 3 bases, and the junction held 5 bases outside the gene matches. Written as DNA, the CDR3 is TGTGCCAGCAGCTTCACCGGGACAGACTACAATGAGCAGTTCTTC. Residues: CASSFTGTDYNEQFF.

This clone has only a few counts. The genes are TRBV5-1 and TRBJ2-7; weak D call: TRBD1 (6 bases). V gave up 4 bases and J gave up 2 bases, with 10 bases separating them. From germline, CDR1 is SGHRS and CDR2 YFSETQ. There are 13 residues in the CDR3. CDR3 amino acids: CASSIQGTYEQYF. The CDR3 DNA follows: TGCGCCAGCAGCATACAGGGCACCTACGAGCAGTACTTC.

This chain uses TRBV19 with TRBJ1-2; D remains unclear. V lost 7 bases to trimming and J lost 7 bases, with 19 bases between them. Germline assignment: CDR1 LNHDA and CDR2 SQIVND (reference sequence). The length of the CDR3 is 14 residues. The CDR3: CASTRADGRGGYTF. The CDR3 nucleotides read TGTGCCAGTACCCGAGCGGACGGACGGGGTGGCTACACCTTC. The whole variable domain, filled in from reference TRBV19 and TRBJ1-2, reads DGGITQSPKYLFRKEGQNVTLSCEQNLNHDAMYWYRQDPGQGLRLIYYSQIVNDFQKGDIAEGYSVSREKKESFPLTVTSAQKNPTAFYLCASTRADGRGGYTFGSGTRLTVV.

This clone has only a few counts. J is TRBJ1-1 and V is TRBV7-3; 8 positions match TRBD1. This CDR3 is built from 14 residues. Trimming took 2 bases from V and 5 from J; bases not matched to a gene: 4. The germline gives CDR1 SGHTA, CDR2 FQGTGA. CDR3 bases: TGTGCCAGCAGCTTACAGGGGGCTAAGACTGAAGCTTTCTTT. Translated, it gives CASSLQGAKTEAFF.

The V gene is TRBV4-3, the J gene TRBJ1-1; D may be TRBD1 (6 bases). Trimming left V 0 bases short and J 1 base short, with 9 bases between. CDR1 is LGHNA and CDR2 is YSLEER in the germline V gene. The CDR3 sequence is 15 residues long. In DNA, the CDR3 is TGCGCCAGCAGCCAAGAAGCAGGGGAGAACACTGAAGCTTTCTTT. Encoded protein: CASSQEAGENTEAFF.

This sequence joins TRBV30 and TRBJ1-6; 7 positions match TRBD1. The germline gives CDR1 GTSNPN, CDR2 SVGIG (reference sequence). This CDR3 spans 14 amino acids. V shed 3 bases, J shed 7 bases, and the junction held 6 bases outside the gene matches. The CDR3 nucleotides read TGTGCCTGGAGGTGGGGACAGCTAAATTCACCCCTCCACTTT. This codes for CAWRWGQLNSPLHF. Based on the CDR3 plus reference TRBV30 and TRBJ1-6, the full variable domain is SQTIHQWPATLVQPVGSPLSLECTVEGTSNPNLYWYRQAAGRGLQLLFYSVGIGQISSEVPQNLSASRPQDRQFILSSKKLLLSDSGFYLCAWRWGQLNSPLHFGNGTRLTVT.

This chain joins TRBV7-9 and TRBJ1-5; 8 bases line up with TRBD1. This CDR3 region has 16 residues. Trimming removed 4 bases from V and 2 bases from J; junction bases left unmatched: 7. Germline values: CDR1 SEHNR, CDR2 FQNEAQ (reference sequence). CDR3 DNA: TGTGCCAGCAGCTACCAGGGGGCCCTGGGCAATCAGCCCCAGCATTTT. Its protein is CASSYQGALGNQPQHF.

The J gene is TRBJ1-5, the V gene TRBV30; possible D gene TRBD1, 5 bases. The CDR3 loop spans 14 amino acids. Deletions cut 2 bases from V and 3 bases from J, with 11 bases between. Germline V CDR1 and CDR2: GTSNPN, SVGIG (reference sequence). The DNA for the CDR3 is TGTGCCTGGAGTCCAGGACAAGTCAATCAGCCCCAGCATTTT. Its translation: CAWSPGQVNQPQHF.

In its sample, this clone was seen once. CDR3 nucleotide sequence: TGTGCCAGCAGCCCCTTTCGGAACACTGAAGCTTTCTTT. Translation gives CASSPFRNTEAFF. The V and J genes are TRBV7-8 and TRBJ1-1; no definite D call. The germline CDR1 and CDR2 sequences are SGHVS and FQNEAQ. The CDR3 is 13 amino acids. The V gene lost 5 bases and the J gene lost 1 base, with 8 bases spanning the gap.

V is TRBV15 and J is TRBJ1-1, with TRBD1 as a possible D gene (6 bases). The CDR3 totals 15 residues. The V end was cut by 1 base, the J end by 3 bases, with 12 bases between. The V gene's germline CDR1 is LNHNV and CDR2 YYDKDF (reference sequence). The CDR3 reads CATSRGGGVYTEAFF. CDR3 nucleotides: TGTGCCACCAGCAGAGGAGGGGGGGTTTACACTGAAGCTTTCTTT.

The CDR3 DNA reads TGTGCCAGTAGTGGCAGGCTAGCGGGGGGCACCTACGAGCAGTACTTC. This codes for CASSGRLAGGTYEQYF. The rearrangement joins TRBV19 to TRBJ2-7; 11 bases are shared with TRBD2. This CDR3 is built from 16 residues. The ends lost 5 bases at V and 2 bases at J; junction bases unmatched: 8. Germline V gives CDR1 LNHDA, CDR2 SQIVND (reference sequence).

The chain recombines TRBV7-2 with TRBJ2-1; D is possibly TRBD1 (6 bases). Trimming removed 3 bases from V and 9 bases from J, with 15 bases in between. The CDR3 loop spans 14 amino acids. The germline CDR1 and CDR2 sequences are SGHTA and FQGNSA. CDR3 bases: TGTGCCAGCAGCTTCTTCGACAGGAGACCTGAGCAGTTCTTC. It codes for CASSFFDRRPEQFF.

The V and J genes are TRBV9 and TRBJ1-3; perhaps TRBD1 as D (5 bases). V dropped 0 bases and J dropped 2 bases, with 12 bases sitting between them. The CDR3 loop spans 16 amino acids. Germline loops: CDR1 SGDLS, CDR2 YYNGEE. In DNA form, the CDR3 reads TGTGCCAGCAGCGTAGAACGGGCAGGGACTGGAAACACCATATATTTT. Protein: CASSVERAGTGNTIYF.

This CDR3 reads CSVRGDVNQPQHF. CDR3 sequence (DNA): TGCAGCGTTCGAGGAGACGTCAATCAGCCCCAGCATTTT. J is TRBJ1-5 and V is TRBV29-1, with D unresolved. Trimming took 5 bases from V and 3 from J, leaving 11 bases between them. The CDR3 loop spans 13 amino acids. The germline V gene has CDR1 SQVTM and CDR2 ANQGSEA.

This clone has more than one count but fewer than ten. CDR3 amino acids: CAWSVVGTGPYEQYF. The CDR3 DNA is TGTGCCTGGAGTGTAGTGGGGACAGGGCCCTACGAGCAGTACTTC. V gene TRBV30 combines with J gene TRBJ2-7; 9 bases align to TRBD1. CDR1 is GTSNPN, CDR2 SVGIG, per germline (reference sequence). Germline trimming cut 0 bases from V and 2 bases from J; bases unmatched to any gene: 5. The CDR3 extends over 15 amino acids.

V usage is TRBV9 and J usage is TRBJ2-2; D might be TRBD1 (5 bases). The CDR3 runs to 16 residues. V was trimmed by 2 bases and J by 3 bases, leaving 14 bases between them. Looked up from germline, CDR1 is SGDLS and CDR2 is YYNGEE. The CDR3 reads CASSVTGIWDTGELFF. CDR3 in DNA: TGTGCCAGCAGCGTTACAGGAATTTGGGACACCGGGGAGCTGTTTTTT.

This clone appeared once. The gene calls are TRBV7-2 and TRBJ1-2; tentatively, D is TRBD1 (5 bases). This CDR3 region has 14 residues. V was cut by 3 bases and J by 3 bases, with 11 bases left in between. Per the germline V gene, CDR1 is SGHTA and CDR2 is FQGNSA. The CDR3, as DNA: TGTGCCAGCAGCTTGGACCCGGGGGACTATGGCTACACCTTC. This translates into CASSLDPGDYGYTF.

This chain links TRBV4-2 with TRBJ1-5; tentative D call: TRBD1 (5 bases). There are 16 residues in the CDR3. V dropped 0 bases and J dropped 4 bases, with 13 bases sitting between them. Germline V CDR1 and CDR2: LGHNA, YNFKEQ. The CDR3 coding sequence is TGTGCCAGCAGCCAAGAGGGGCAGGAGGGTAATCAGCCCCAGCATTTT. This encodes CASSQEGQEGNQPQHF.

As concerns this clone: Germline is not matched at one junction end, which may reflect a read error. The chain employs TRBV5-1 and TRBJ2-7; no reliable D call. There are 12 residues in the CDR3. Germline assignment: CDR1 SGHRS and CDR2 YFSETQ. The DNA for the CDR3 is TGCGCCAGCAGATTGGACGGGTACGAGCAGTACTTC. It codes for CASRLDGYEQYF.

V is TRBV4-3 and J is TRBJ1-1; D unresolved. V gave up 3 bases and J gave up 10 bases, with 15 bases separating them. Germline CDR1 and CDR2: LGHNA and YSLEER. This CDR3 comprises 13 residues. The CDR3 DNA reads TGCGCCAGCAGCCAGGAGCACCGGATCGGAGCTTTCTTT. Amino acids: CASSQEHRIGAFF.

V and J are TRBV5-4 and TRBJ1-4, with D hard to call. The V end lost 6 bases, the J end lost 0 bases, and 12 bases lay between the germline ends. CDR3 size: 15 residues. Germline V gene data show CDR1 as SGHNT and CDR2 as YYREEE (reference sequence). CDR3 loop: CASTTRGATNEKLFF. The CDR3 DNA reads as TGTGCCAGCACTACCCGCGGTGCAACTAATGAAAAACTGTTTTTT.

The chain has TRBV5-5 and TRBJ2-7; TRBD1 might be the D (5 bases). In germline, CDR1 is SGHKS, CDR2 YYEKEE (reference sequence). The CDR3 covers 14 residues. Trimming took off 0 bases at V and 5 bases at J, with 12 bases between the two ends. The CDR3 region is CASSLGPGPNEQYF. The CDR3 nucleotides read TGTGCCAGCAGCTTGGGGCCAGGGCCCAACGAGCAGTACTTC.